The 30 T cell receptor beta chains reported below all come from one sample, sequenced in a study of Ad26.COV2.S vaccination and SARS-CoV-2 variants. Treatment defined: about 20 received Ad26.COV2.S at low or high dose, single or two shots; a few received placebo; per-sample allocation not given. Samples came from day 63 after the first vaccine or placebo injection. Sequencing was performed with immunoSEQ multiplex PCR; in TCRdb, only in-frame clones are kept and a portion is missing. The sample consists of 430,000 or so clones, around 90% of them appearing once. Material: peripheral blood, obtained in a trial of Ad26.COV2.S vaccine versus placebo. All receptors come from a person aged 18 to 65 who received the Ad26.COV2.S COVID-19 vaccine or a placebo.

V and J are TRBV5-8 and TRBJ1-5; 11 bases map to TRBD1. Trimming took 4 bases from V and 5 from J; bases not matched to a gene: 5. The germline gives CDR1 SGHTS, CDR2 YDEGEE. This CDR3 has 15 amino acids. For the CDR3, the DNA is TGTGCCAGCAGCCCAGGGACAGGGGGGCATCAGCCCCAGCATTTT. Residues: CASSPGTGGHQPQHF.

This clone was observed a handful of times. The chain links TRBV11-2 to TRBJ1-1; D unresolved. The germline gives CDR1 SGHAT, CDR2 FQNNGV. V gave up 5 bases and J gave up 4 bases, with 5 bases separating them. The CDR3 spans 11 residues. The CDR3 loop reads CASSQSTEAFF. The CDR3 DNA follows: TGTGCCAGCAGCCAAAGCACTGAAGCTTTCTTT.

The chain combines TRBV7-9 with TRBJ2-3; 8 bases match TRBD1. Germline CDR1 SEHNR, CDR2 FQNEAQ (reference sequence). The CDR3 runs 17 residues. V dropped 7 bases and J dropped 0; count of bases not matched to a gene: 12. CDR3 in amino acids: CASNLWPQGVSTDTQYF. CDR3 coding DNA: TGTGCCAGCAACCTCTGGCCACAGGGGGTTAGCACAGATACGCAGTATTTT. Variable domain in full (rest from reference TRBV7-9 and TRBJ2-3): DTGVSQNPRHKITKRGQNVTFRCDPISEHNRLYWYRQTLGQGPEFLTYFQNEAQLEKSRLLSDRFSAERPKGSFSTLEIQRTEQGDSAMYLCASNLWPQGVSTDTQYFGPGTRLTVL.

The chain joins TRBV20-1 to TRBJ2-2; 8 bases match TRBD1. The length of the CDR3 is 13 residues. Germline CDR1 is DFQATT and CDR2 is SNEGSKA (reference sequence). Germline trimming cut 3 bases from V and 6 bases from J; bases unmatched to any gene: 3. This chain's CDR3 is CSASLQGAGELFF. CDR3 sequence (DNA): TGCAGTGCTAGTCTACAGGGGGCCGGGGAGCTGTTTTTT.

In its sample, this clone was seen once. The chain carries TRBV6-6 and TRBJ1-5, with no clear D. The germline V gene has CDR1 MNHNY and CDR2 SVGAGI (reference sequence). V was shortened by 8 bases and J by 0 bases, with 14 bases between the two germline ends. CDR3 length: 15 residues. The CDR3 sequence is CASGLTGYSNQPQHF. The CDR3, as DNA: TGTGCCAGCGGGCTGACGGGGTATAGCAATCAGCCCCAGCATTTT.

The chain combines TRBV15 with TRBJ1-2, with D possibly being TRBD1 (5 bases). The CDR3 is 14 residues long. Germline values: CDR1 LNHNV, CDR2 YYDKDF (reference sequence). The V end was cut by 0 bases, the J end by 6 bases, with 11 bases between. This CDR3 is CATSRDGGRHGYTF. CDR3 nucleotide sequence: TGTGCCACCAGCAGAGATGGGGGGAGACATGGCTACACCTTC.

The chain's CDR3 is CASRIDRGSEKLFF. CDR3 in DNA: TGCGCCAGCAGAATAGACAGGGGGTCTGAAAAACTGTTTTTT. The chain joins TRBV5-1 to TRBJ1-4, with 9 bases that match TRBD1. The CDR3 spans 14 residues. Germline V gives CDR1 SGHRS, CDR2 YFSETQ. The V gene end was trimmed by 5 bases and the J gene end by 7 bases; junction bases not matched to a gene: 6.

The chain links TRBV7-2 to TRBJ2-7; tentative D call: TRBD1 (6 bases). V gave up 2 bases and J gave up 6 bases, with 17 bases separating them. The V gene's germline CDR1 is SGHTA and CDR2 FQGNSA. The CDR3 length is 15 residues. The CDR3 reads CASSLPGMGAGEQYF. CDR3 bases: TGTGCCAGCAGCTTACCCGGGATGGGGGCAGGCGAGCAGTACTTC.

This clone was detected only once. The chain has TRBV30 and TRBJ2-7; TRBD2 might be the D (5 bases). V was cut by 1 base and J by 12 bases, with 16 bases left in between. Germline CDR1 GTSNPN, CDR2 SVGIG (reference sequence). This CDR3 has 12 residues. CDR3 sequence (DNA): TGTGCCTGGAGTGCGAGGGTGGCTACGCGGTACTTC. Translated, it gives CAWSARVATRYF.

V and J are TRBV5-4 and TRBJ2-1; no clear D gene. Per germline, CDR1 SGHNT and CDR2 YYREEE (reference sequence). Trimming shortened V by 2 bases and J by 5 bases, and 8 bases separated the two germline ends. CDR3 length: 13 residues. CDR3 amino acids: CASSLGFDNEQFF. The CDR3 nucleotides read TGTGCCAGCAGCTTAGGCTTCGACAATGAGCAGTTCTTC.

This chain joins TRBV10-1 and TRBJ1-1; D is unclear. Germline loops: CDR1 WNHNN, CDR2 SYGVQD (reference sequence). Trimming stripped 4 bases from V and 1 base from J, with 7 bases between. The CDR3 contains 13 residues. CDR3 amino acids: CASSVQKNTEAFF. The DNA for the CDR3 is TGCGCCAGCAGTGTACAGAAGAACACTGAAGCTTTCTTT.

The chain has TRBV6-2 or TRBV6-3 and TRBJ2-6; 7 nucleotides match TRBD2. The CDR3 spans 16 residues. Germline V gene lookup returns CDR1 MNHEY and CDR2 SVGEGT. V shed 5 bases and J 0 bases; nucleotides not matched to a gene: 4. The CDR3 sequence: CASSSPGGSGANVLTF. The DNA of the CDR3 is TGTGCCAGCAGTAGTCCGGGGGGCTCTGGGGCCAACGTCCTGACTTTC.

The V and J genes are TRBV3-1 (or the pseudogene TRBV3-2) and TRBJ2-3; TRBD2 matches at 11 bases. Germline V gives CDR1 LGHDT, CDR2 YNNKEL (reference sequence). V was clipped by 4 bases and J by 5 bases; unmatched bases: 8. The CDR3 totals 16 residues. DNA for the CDR3: TGTGCCAGCAGCCTGAGACTAGCGGGATCACTAGATACGCAGTATTTT. This codes for CASSLRLAGSLDTQYF.

As to this clone: Other DNA sequences in this specimen translate into the identical CDR3. The chain recombines TRBV6-2 or TRBV6-3 with TRBJ1-1; D possibly corresponds to TRBD1 (5 bases). With 3 bases removed from V and 1 base from J, the gap between germline ends came to 9 bases. This CDR3 comprises 14 residues. Per the germline V gene, CDR1 is MNHEY and CDR2 is SVGEGT. The CDR3 is CASSYSGTNTEAFF. The CDR3 nucleotides read TGTGCCAGCAGTTATTCAGGGACGAACACTGAAGCTTTCTTT.

This clone has a single count. The chain recombines TRBV29-1 with TRBJ2-7, with TRBD2 as a possible D gene (5 bases). The CDR3 loop spans 11 amino acids. The V gene lost 6 bases and the J gene lost 2 bases, with 8 bases spanning the gap. Germline V lookup: CDR1 SQVTM, CDR2 ANQGSEA. The CDR3 is CSVSGTYEQYF. The DNA for the CDR3 is TGCAGCGTCAGCGGTACCTACGAGCAGTACTTC.

The V and J genes are TRBV29-1 and TRBJ2-1; 13 nucleotides agree with TRBD2. Germline V gene data show CDR1 as SQVTM and CDR2 as ANQGSEA. With 4 bases clipped from V and 3 bases from J, the junction kept 12 bases outside the gene matches. The CDR3 runs to 18 residues. The CDR3 DNA reads TGCAGCGTTGCGGGACTAGCGGGGCAACTTCAGGTCTACAATGAGCAGTTCTTC. Its translation: CSVAGLAGQLQVYNEQFF.

The V call is TRBV29-1, the J call TRBJ1-1; D is unclear. The CDR3 covers 13 residues. V shed 1 base and J shed 1 base, with 7 bases lying between them. The germline V gene has CDR1 SQVTM and CDR2 ANQGSEA. CDR3 DNA: TGCAGCGTTGAAGGGAGCCAGAACACTGAAGCTTTCTTT. As protein: CSVEGSQNTEAFF.

The V gene is TRBV19, the J gene TRBJ2-7; 9 bases are a match to TRBD2. The CDR3 totals 16 residues. The ends lost 6 bases at V and 2 bases at J; junction bases unmatched: 11. Germline V gives CDR1 LNHDA, CDR2 SQIVND (reference sequence). The CDR3 region has the DNA TGTGCCAGTAGAAAAGGCGGGAGGGCCGGAACCTACGAGCAGTACTTC. Protein sequence: CASRKGGRAGTYEQYF. Supplemented by reference TRBV19 and TRBJ2-7, the full variable domain reads DGGITQSPKYLFRKEGQNVTLSCEQNLNHDAMYWYRQDPGQGLRLIYYSQIVNDFQKGDIAEGYSVSREKKESFPLTVTSAQKNPTAFYLCASRKGGRAGTYEQYFGPGTRLTVT.

The chain is built from TRBV27 and TRBJ2-2; 8 bases are shared with TRBD1. Germline V gene lookup returns CDR1 MNHEY and CDR2 SMNVEV (reference sequence). The CDR3 extends over 17 amino acids. After removal of 3 bases from V and 3 bases from J, the junction contained 9 bases not matched to a gene. Written as DNA, the CDR3 is TGTGCCAGCAGTTTCCTCGGGACAGGTTTATACACCGGGGAGCTGTTTTTT. It codes for CASSFLGTGLYTGELFF.

The rearrangement links TRBV19 to TRBJ2-3; D perhaps matches TRBD2 (6 bases). The CDR3 loop spans 15 amino acids. CDR1 is LNHDA and CDR2 is SQIVND in the germline V gene (reference sequence). Between the trimmed V and J ends, which lost 5 bases and 2 bases, there was a span of 14 bases. CDR3 protein: CASSWGEADTDTQYF. CDR3 coding DNA: TGTGCCAGTAGTTGGGGGGAAGCAGACACAGATACGCAGTATTTT.

The chain couples TRBV13 to TRBJ2-1, with 8 bases matching TRBD2. Unmatched junction bases numbered 20, after V lost 5 bases and J lost 5 bases. Germline assignment: CDR1 PRHDT and CDR2 FYEKMQ (reference sequence). CDR3 length: 19 residues. CDR3 in amino acids: CASSRPGLDGFGENNEQFF. CDR3 bases: TGTGCCAGCAGCCGCCCGGGACTAGATGGGTTTGGGGAAAACAATGAGCAGTTCTTC.

V and J are TRBV6-5 and TRBJ2-1; D not certain. CDR1 MNHEY and CDR2 SVGAGI come from the germline V gene. This CDR3 has 10 amino acids. V was clipped by 8 bases and J by 7 bases, with 6 bases between them. CDR3 DNA sequence: TGTGCCAGCGGACCGAATGAGCAGTTCTTC. Its protein product is CASGPNEQFF.

The chain combines TRBV14 with TRBJ2-1; 8 nucleotides agree with TRBD2. The CDR3 length is 13 residues. From germline, CDR1 is SGHDN and CDR2 FVKESK. With V trimmed by 2 bases and J by 9 bases, 3 bases remained unmatched. The CDR3 region has the DNA TGTGCCAGCAGCCAACAAAGCGGGAGTGAGCAGTTCTTC. Protein sequence: CASSQQSGSEQFF. The entire variable domain, with the rest obtained from reference TRBV14 and TRBJ2-1, is as follows: EAGVTQFPSHSVIEKGQTVTLRCDPISGHDNLYWYRRVMGKEIKFLLHFVKESKQDESGMPNNRFLAERTGGTYSTLKVQPAELEDSGVYFCASSQQSGSEQFFGPGTRLTVL.

The rearrangement uses TRBV7-9 and TRBJ1-4, with D maybe TRBD1 (5 bases). Germline CDR1 and CDR2: SEHNR and FQNEAQ (reference sequence). The CDR3 is 13 residues long. V lost 5 bases and J 8 bases, leaving 12 bases between the germline ends. The CDR3 nucleotides are TGTGCCAGCAGCCTGGACCGGGGGGAAAAACTGTTTTTT. It translates to CASSLDRGEKLFF. The full variable domain, rest sourced from reference TRBV7-9 and TRBJ1-4, is DTGVSQNPRHKITKRGQNVTFRCDPISEHNRLYWYRQTLGQGPEFLTYFQNEAQLEKSRLLSDRFSAERPKGSFSTLEIQRTEQGDSAMYLCASSLDRGEKLFFGSGTQLSVL.

This clone has more than one count but fewer than ten. CDR3 DNA sequence: TGTGCCAGCAGCTCCCTGGACAGGGAAAATGCACCCCTCCACTTT. It translates to CASSSLDRENAPLHF. The V and J genes are TRBV5-6 and TRBJ1-6; TRBD1 aligns across 8 bases. V shed 3 bases, J shed 11 bases, and the junction held 10 bases outside the gene matches. This CDR3 is 15 amino acids long. Germline V lookup: CDR1 SGHDT, CDR2 YYEEEE.

V usage is TRBV11-3 and J usage is TRBJ2-3, with D possibly TRBD2 on 5 matching bases. V was shortened by 5 bases and J by 4 bases, with 10 bases between the two germline ends. The germline V gene encodes CDR1 SGHNT and CDR2 YENEEA. This CDR3 contains 13 residues. The CDR3 DNA is TGTGCCAGCAGCCCCGGGGTTGCAGATACGCAGTATTTT. Translation gives CASSPGVADTQYF.

This chain joins TRBV2 and TRBJ1-1; 7 positions match TRBD1. The germline CDR1 and CDR2 sequences are SNHLY and FYNNEI. V shed 6 bases, J shed 1 base, and the junction held 2 bases outside the gene matches. The CDR3 loop spans 13 amino acids. For the CDR3, the DNA is TGTGCCAGCAGGGGGACAGCGAACACTGAAGCTTTCTTT. It yields the protein CASRGTANTEAFF.

As concerns this clone: Other DNA sequences in this sample translate to the same CDR3. The chain links TRBV19 to TRBJ1-5, with TRBD1 as a possible D gene (6 bases). V lost 6 bases to trimming and J lost 1 base, with 10 bases between them. CDR1 is LNHDA and CDR2 is SQIVND in the germline V gene (reference sequence). The CDR3 is 14 residues long. The chain's CDR3 is CASSIQGSNQPQHF. In nucleotides, the CDR3 is TGTGCCAGTAGCATCCAGGGGAGCAATCAGCCCCAGCATTTT.

The chain couples TRBV4-1 to TRBJ2-7, with 7 bases lining up with TRBD1. Looked up from germline, CDR1 is MGHRA and CDR2 is YSYEKL. This CDR3 region has 12 residues. V was pared by 3 bases and J by 4 bases, with 0 bases of the junction left unmatched. This chain's CDR3 is CASSQGQYEQYF. CDR3 coding DNA: TGCGCCAGCAGCCAGGGACAGTACGAGCAGTACTTC.

There are many counts of this clone. The chain is built from TRBV6-6 and TRBJ1-1, with TRBD1 matching 9 bases. The trim removed 7 bases at V and 5 bases at J, leaving 11 bases unmatched. Germline assignment: CDR1 MNHNY and CDR2 SVGAGI (reference sequence). The CDR3 runs to 15 residues. This CDR3 is CASTFPGTGQTEAFF. The DNA of the CDR3 is TGTGCCAGCACCTTCCCCGGGACAGGGCAGACTGAAGCTTTCTTT.